The T cell receptor beta chain described here comes from a study of response to subunit inactivated influenza vaccine. General study points: Only a handful of new T cells, the authors suggested, are recruited with each seasonal influenza vaccination.

TCRdb itself ran the RT-PCR reads through MiXCR, one entry per CDR3 protein. The repertoire holds about 570,000 distinct CDR3 sequences, with roughly 12% as singletons. The V gene's germline CDR1 is SGHTA and CDR2 FQGNSA. This CDR3 comprises 15 residues. With 4 bases removed from V and 5 bases from J, the gap between germline ends came to 15 bases. This clonotype was found a few times. Its antigen is currently unknown. The receptor's source is a man aged 50 or older who received an inactivated influenza vaccine. V is TRBV7-2 and J is TRBJ2-1; D may be TRBD1 (6 bases). Sequencing was performed on PBMCs from blood, taken on the day of vaccination. CDR3 coding DNA: TGTGCCAGCAGCTCCCGGGACACCCGAGACAATGAGCAGTTCTTC. Amino acids: CASSSRDTRDNEQFF.